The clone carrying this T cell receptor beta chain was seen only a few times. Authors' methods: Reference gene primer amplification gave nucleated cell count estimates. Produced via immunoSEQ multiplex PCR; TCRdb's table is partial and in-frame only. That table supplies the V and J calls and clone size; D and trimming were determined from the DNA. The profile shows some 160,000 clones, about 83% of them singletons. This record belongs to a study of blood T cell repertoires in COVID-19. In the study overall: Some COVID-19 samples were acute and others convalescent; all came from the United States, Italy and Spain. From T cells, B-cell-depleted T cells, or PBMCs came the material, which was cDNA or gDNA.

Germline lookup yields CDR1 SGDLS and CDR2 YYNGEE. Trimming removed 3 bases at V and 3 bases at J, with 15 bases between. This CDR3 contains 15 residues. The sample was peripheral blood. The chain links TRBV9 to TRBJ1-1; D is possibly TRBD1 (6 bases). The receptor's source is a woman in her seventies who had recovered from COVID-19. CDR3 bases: TGTGCCAGCAGCGCGGGACACCCTTTCTACACTGAAGCTTTCTTT. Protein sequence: CASSAGHPFYTEAFF.